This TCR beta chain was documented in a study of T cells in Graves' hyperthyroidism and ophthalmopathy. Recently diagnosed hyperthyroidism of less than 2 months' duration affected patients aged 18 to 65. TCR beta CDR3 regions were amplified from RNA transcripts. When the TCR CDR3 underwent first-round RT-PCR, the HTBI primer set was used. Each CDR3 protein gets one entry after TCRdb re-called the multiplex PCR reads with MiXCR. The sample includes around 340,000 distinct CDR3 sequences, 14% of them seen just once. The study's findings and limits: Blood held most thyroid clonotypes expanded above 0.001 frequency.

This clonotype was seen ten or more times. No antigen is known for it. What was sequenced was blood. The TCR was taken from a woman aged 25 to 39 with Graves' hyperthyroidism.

CDR3 sequence: CASSLGDQYIQYF. DNA for the CDR3: TGTGCCAGCAGCTTAGGCGACCAGTACATTCAGTACTTC. V and J are TRBV7-2 and TRBJ2-4; D remains ambiguous. Germline CDR1 is SGHTA and CDR2 is FQGNSA. The CDR3 loop spans 13 amino acids. V gave up 1 base and J gave up 8 bases, with 9 bases separating them.